These 32 T cell receptor beta chains originate from one sample sequenced in a study of T cells after yellow fever vaccination. TCRdb reprocessed the 5' RACE reads with MiXCR, giving one entry per CDR3 protein. This table holds some 300,000 distinct CDR3 sequences, around 8.6% found once. The input for sequencing was CD4+ T cells sorted from PBMCs, taken 5 days after the yellow fever booster vaccination. All receptors derive from a man younger than 35 who received the YFV17D yellow fever vaccine.

The sample holds many counts of this clonotype. The J gene is TRBJ2-5, the V gene TRBV9; TRBD1 agrees at 9 bases. Germline-derived CDR1 and CDR2 are SGDLS and YYNGEE. The CDR3 contains 14 residues. Germline trimming cut 3 bases from V and 5 bases from J; bases unmatched to any gene: 5. This CDR3 is CASSEGQGSETQYF. Here the CDR3 DNA reads TGTGCCAGCAGCGAGGGACAGGGTAGTGAGACCCAGTACTTC. Supplemented by reference TRBV9 and TRBJ2-5, the full variable domain reads DSGVTQTPKHLITATGQRVTLRCSPRSGDLSVYWYQQSLDQGLQFLIQYYNGEERAKGNILERFSAQQFPDLHSELNLSSLELGDSALYFCASSEGQGSETQYFGPGTRLLVL.

In its sample, this clonotype was seen a few times. V gene TRBV2 combines with J gene TRBJ2-3; D remains ambiguous. Trimming stripped 6 bases from V and 5 bases from J, with 15 bases between. There are 14 residues in the CDR3. The germline CDR1 and CDR2 sequences are SNHLY and FYNNEI. The CDR3 is CASSEDAWVDTQYF. The CDR3 nucleotides are TGTGCCAGCAGCGAGGACGCCTGGGTAGATACGCAGTATTTT.

This clonotype was detected a few times. The chain is built from TRBV9 and TRBJ2-3; possible D gene TRBD1, 6 bases. The CDR3 totals 14 residues. Trimming removed 2 bases from V and 4 bases from J, with 11 bases in between. Per germline, CDR1 SGDLS and CDR2 YYNGEE. The CDR3 region is CASSVYRVPDTQYF. The CDR3 nucleotides read TGTGCCAGCAGCGTCTACAGGGTTCCAGATACGCAGTATTTT.

This clonotype was picked up many times. CDR3 nucleotides: TGCGCCAGCAGCATGACTAGCGGGCAAAATGAGCAGTTCTTC. As protein: CASSMTSGQNEQFF. The chain has TRBV5-1 and TRBJ2-1; 10 bases align to TRBD2. The CDR3 contains 14 residues. V lost 4 bases to trimming and J lost 7 bases; unmatched junction nucleotides: 5. The germline CDR1 and CDR2 sequences are SGHRS and YFSETQ.

V gene TRBV28 combines with J gene TRBJ2-4, with D perhaps matching TRBD2 (6 bases). Looked up from germline, CDR1 is MDHEN and CDR2 is SYDVKM. This CDR3 has 16 amino acids. V was trimmed by 2 bases and J by 1 base, leaving 12 bases between them. DNA of the CDR3: TGTGCCAGCAGTTTAGGTGGCCGGGGGGCCAAAAACATTCAGTACTTC. As protein: CASSLGGRGAKNIQYF.

The genes are TRBV7-6 and TRBJ2-5; TRBD2 is a possible D gene (6 bases). Trimming removed 0 bases at V and 3 bases at J, with 11 bases between. The length of the CDR3 is 15 residues. The germline V gene encodes CDR1 SGHVS and CDR2 FNYEAQ. CDR3 amino acids: CASSLAGGREETQYF. CDR3 DNA: TGTGCCAGCAGCTTAGCGGGGGGTAGGGAAGAGACCCAGTACTTC.

This chain joins TRBV5-1 and TRBJ1-2; 7 nucleotides agree with TRBD1. Per the germline V gene, CDR1 is SGHRS and CDR2 is YFSETQ. This CDR3 has 14 amino acids. V lost 4 bases, J lost 9 bases, and 12 bases stayed unmatched. The CDR3 loop is CASSPGTDILSYTF. The DNA for the CDR3 is TGCGCCAGCAGCCCCGGGACAGACATTTTGAGCTACACCTTC. The whole variable domain, filled in from reference TRBV5-1 and TRBJ1-2, reads KAGVTQTPRYLIKTRGQQVTLSCSPISGHRSVSWYQQTPGQGLQFLFEYFSETQRNKGNFPGRFSGRQFSNSRSEMNVSTLELGDSALYLCASSPGTDILSYTFGSGTRLTVV.

V and J are TRBV4-3 and TRBJ2-4; unclear D gene. Trimming took off 1 base at V and 2 bases at J, with 12 bases between the two ends. The germline V gene has CDR1 LGHNA and CDR2 YSLEER. CDR3 size: 16 residues. The CDR3 DNA reads TGCGCCAGCAGCCAAGCCTCCGGCCGTACCAAAAACATTCAGTACTTC. Amino acids: CASSQASGRTKNIQYF.

Of note for this clonotype: Since a much larger clone is just one base distant, this may be a read error. The rearrangement joins TRBV20-1 to TRBJ2-3, with D tentatively TRBD1 (6 bases). V lost 6 bases, J lost 4 bases, and 20 bases lay in between. The CDR3 runs to 15 residues. Germline V lookup: CDR1 DFQATT, CDR2 SNEGSKA (reference sequence). In DNA form, the CDR3 reads TGCAGTGCCCACTCCGGGACACGGCGTTCAGATACGCAGTATTTT. It encodes CSAHSGTRRSDTQYF.

The chain links TRBV6-5 to TRBJ2-1; D tentatively reads TRBD1 or TRBD2 (5 bases each). The CDR3 is 15 residues long. CDR1 is MNHEY and CDR2 is SVGAGI in the germline V gene. V was clipped by 5 bases and J by 6 bases, with 17 bases between them. In DNA form, the CDR3 reads TGTGCCAGCAGTCTACAAAGGTCGGGACGCAATGAGCAGTTCTTC. This sequence encodes CASSLQRSGRNEQFF.

In its sample, this clonotype was seen a few times. The CDR3 protein is CSARDPLWGTYNEQFF. DNA of the CDR3: TGCAGTGCTAGAGATCCCTTGTGGGGCACCTACAATGAGCAGTTCTTC. This chain links TRBV20-1 with TRBJ2-1; D possibly corresponds to TRBD1 (5 bases). V lost 0 bases and J lost 2, with 14 bases in between. Germline values: CDR1 DFQATT, CDR2 SNEGSKA (reference sequence). This CDR3 region has 16 residues.

This clonotype was found a few times. The rearrangement links TRBV5-1 to TRBJ2-7; D tentatively fits TRBD1 or TRBD2 (6 bases each). This CDR3 region has 14 residues. CDR1 and CDR2 (germline): SGHRS, YFSETQ. Trimming shortened V by 4 bases and J by 3 bases, and 14 bases separated the two germline ends. Here the CDR3 DNA reads TGCGCCAGCAGCACAGGGCTGGAGGGCTACGAGCAGTACTTC. Protein product: CASSTGLEGYEQYF.

The rearrangement links TRBV11-1 to TRBJ2-3; TRBD1 matches at 9 bases. This CDR3 region has 14 residues. The junction had 6 bases not matched to a gene; V was cut back by 8 bases and J by 3 bases. The germline gives CDR1 SGHAT, CDR2 FQDESV (reference sequence). CDR3 region: CASGLGQGTDTQYF. CDR3 in DNA: TGTGCCAGCGGACTGGGACAGGGTACAGATACGCAGTATTTT.

A few counts support this clonotype. The chain links TRBV4-2 to TRBJ1-6, with 7 bases aligning to TRBD1. CDR1 is LGHNA, CDR2 YNFKEQ, per germline. V dropped 1 base and J dropped 5; count of bases not matched to a gene: 2. The length of the CDR3 is 15 residues. CDR3 region: CASSQVGGDNSPLHF. The CDR3 region has the DNA TGTGCCAGCAGCCAAGTAGGGGGCGATAATTCACCCCTCCACTTT.

The chain is built from TRBV6-4 and TRBJ2-3; D possibly corresponds to TRBD1 (6 bases). This CDR3 has 15 amino acids. CDR1 and CDR2 from the germline V gene are MRHNA and SNTAGT. V lost 7 bases and J lost 5, with 19 bases in between. For the CDR3, the DNA is TGTGCCAGCAAGGTCCGACAGGAACGTCTAGATACGCAGTATTTT. Its protein is CASKVRQERLDTQYF.

This clonotype was seen many times. The chain is built from TRBV6-5 and TRBJ2-7; 10 bases map to TRBD1. The V and J ends lost 7 bases and 3 bases, in that order; junction bases with no gene match: 12. This CDR3 is built from 16 residues. Germline V CDR1 and CDR2: MNHEY, SVGAGI. This CDR3 reads CASTKGTGTGVYEQYF. The CDR3 coding sequence is TGTGCCAGCACGAAAGGGACCGGGACAGGGGTCTACGAGCAGTACTTC.

The table lists this clonotype with many counts. The genes are TRBV2 and TRBJ2-1, with 7 bases fitting TRBD2. This CDR3 is 15 amino acids long. Germline V gene sequence: CDR1 SNHLY, CDR2 FYNNEI. The J segment lost 2 bases and the V segment lost 5 bases, leaving 6 bases of the junction unmatched. The CDR3 here is CASSFAGVPYNEQFF. For the CDR3, the DNA is TGTGCCAGCAGTTTTGCGGGGGTCCCCTACAATGAGCAGTTCTTC.

In its sample, this clonotype was seen a few times. The chain combines TRBV20-1 with TRBJ2-7; perhaps TRBD2 as D (5 bases). The V gene lost 3 bases and the J gene lost 4 bases, with 16 bases spanning the gap. The CDR3 runs 14 residues. Per the germline V gene, CDR1 is DFQATT and CDR2 is SNEGSKA (reference sequence). The CDR3 DNA follows: TGCAGTGCTAGCGGTCAGCGGTTTTTGTACGAGCAGTACTTC. Translation gives CSASGQRFLYEQYF.

This clonotype was seen a handful of times. The chain combines TRBV7-6 with TRBJ1-4; TRBD1 might be the D (6 bases). Per the germline V gene, CDR1 is SGHVS and CDR2 is FNYEAQ. This CDR3 region has 16 residues. Trimming took off 5 bases at V and 7 bases at J, with 20 bases between the two ends. CDR3 sequence (DNA): TGTGCCAGCAGCCATCCGGTCGGGACATCGAGTGAAAAACTGTTTTTT. Its protein product is CASSHPVGTSSEKLFF.

As concerns this clonotype: A read error is possible here, since a much larger clone lies one base away. The CDR3 coding sequence is TGTGCCAGCAGCGGAACGACAGGCACCTATGACTACACCTTC. Protein: CASSGTTGTYDYTF. This chain joins TRBV7-2 and TRBJ1-2; weak D call: TRBD1 (6 bases). The CDR3 totals 14 residues. Germline V gives CDR1 SGHTA, CDR2 FQGNSA.

In this sample, this clonotype turned up a few times. The chain's CDR3 is CASSLRRDGTGELFF. CDR3 DNA sequence: TGCGCCAGCAGCCTAAGGAGGGATGGTACCGGGGAGCTGTTTTTT. J is TRBJ2-2 and V is TRBV5-1; weak D call: TRBD2 (6 bases). V lost 4 bases and J lost 5, with 15 bases in between. The CDR3 is 15 amino acids. Germline-derived CDR1 and CDR2 are SGHRS and YFSETQ.

This clonotype was found many times. J is TRBJ2-3 and V is TRBV20-1; no clear D gene. The CDR3 loop spans 13 amino acids. The V end was cut by 3 bases, the J end by 11 bases, with 18 bases between. Germline assignment: CDR1 DFQATT and CDR2 SNEGSKA (reference sequence). The chain's CDR3 is CSARLHVGDWQYF. For the CDR3, the DNA is TGCAGTGCTAGGCTTCATGTCGGCGATTGGCAGTATTTT.

There are many counts of this clonotype. This rearrangement joins TRBV7-3 to TRBJ1-1; D not certain. The germline gives CDR1 SGHTA, CDR2 FQGTGA. The CDR3 length is 13 residues. The V end lost 5 bases, the J end lost 0 bases, and 7 bases lay between the germline ends. The CDR3 DNA reads TGTGCCAGCAGCCTATTCATGAACACTGAAGCTTTCTTT. Translated, it gives CASSLFMNTEAFF.

The J gene is TRBJ1-2, the V gene TRBV20-1, with D maybe TRBD1 (6 bases). There are 12 residues in the CDR3. Germline V gene sequence: CDR1 DFQATT, CDR2 SNEGSKA (reference sequence). V lost 6 bases and J lost 5, with 13 bases in between. The CDR3 coding sequence is TGCAGTGCAAACAGGGCGGGGTATGGCTACACCTTC. It specifies CSANRAGYGYTF.

The chain uses TRBV20-1 and TRBJ2-3; D remains ambiguous. Germline CDR1 reads DFQATT; CDR2 reads SNEGSKA (reference sequence). The CDR3 is 13 amino acids. V was cut by 0 bases and J by 5 bases, with 9 bases left in between. This chain's CDR3 is CSARDMSRDTQYF. The CDR3 DNA reads as TGCAGTGCTAGAGATATGTCGAGAGATACGCAGTATTTT.

In this sample, this clonotype turned up many times. The chain combines TRBV15 with TRBJ2-1; 11 bases align to TRBD1. CDR3 length: 16 amino acids. J gave up 9 bases and V 4 bases, and 11 bases lay outside the gene matches. Germline values: CDR1 LNHNV, CDR2 YYDKDF (reference sequence). CDR3 DNA: TGTGCCACCAGCAAGAGGGGACAGGGGGGGTTGAGTGAGCAGTTCTTC. This sequence encodes CATSKRGQGGLSEQFF.

The J gene is TRBJ2-7, the V gene TRBV7-3; 9 bases match TRBD1. CDR1 SGHTA and CDR2 FQGTGA come from the germline V gene. Trimming at V came to 5 bases and at J to 3 bases, leaving 8 bases not matched to a gene. The CDR3 sequence is 15 residues long. Here the CDR3 reads CASSPTGTGNYEQYF. CDR3 bases: TGTGCCAGCAGCCCGACCGGGACAGGGAACTACGAGCAGTACTTC.

The chain has TRBV7-2 and TRBJ2-7; unclear D gene. This CDR3 has 13 residues. Trimming shortened V by 4 bases and J by 3 bases, and 10 bases separated the two germline ends. Germline V lookup: CDR1 SGHTA, CDR2 FQGNSA. This CDR3 is CASSSYFGYEQYF. The CDR3 DNA reads TGTGCCAGCAGCTCATACTTCGGCTACGAGCAGTACTTC.

The chain carries TRBV20-1 and TRBJ2-3; D gene unclear. V was clipped by 6 bases and J by 1 base, with 8 bases between them. Germline values: CDR1 DFQATT, CDR2 SNEGSKA (reference sequence). The CDR3 runs to 12 residues. The CDR3 is CSATWGTDTQYF. The CDR3 bases are TGCAGTGCAACCTGGGGCACAGATACGCAGTATTTT.

This clonotype was seen repeatedly, ten times or more. The chain combines TRBV3-1 with TRBJ2-1; TRBD2 matches at 8 bases. The V segment lost 2 bases and the J segment 3 bases; nucleotides outside the gene matches: 3. The length of the CDR3 is 15 residues. Germline V lookup: CDR1 LGHDT, CDR2 YNNKEL (reference sequence). The CDR3 is CASSQTGGFYNEQFF. CDR3 nucleotide sequence: TGTGCCAGCAGCCAAACGGGAGGGTTCTACAATGAGCAGTTCTTC.

Judged by abundance, this clonotype is medium-sized. The V gene is TRBV5-1, the J gene TRBJ2-5; D is unclear. V was trimmed by 0 bases and J by 3 bases, leaving 0 bases between them. The CDR3 totals 11 residues. Germline V gives CDR1 SGHRS, CDR2 YFSETQ. The CDR3 coding sequence is TGCGCCAGCAGCTTGGAAGAGACCCAGTACTTC. Translation gives CASSLEETQYF.

The chain joins TRBV29-1 to TRBJ2-1, with TRBD2 matching 7 bases. V was pared by 2 bases and J by 2 bases, with 6 bases of the junction left unmatched. The germline V gene encodes CDR1 SQVTM and CDR2 ANQGSEA. This CDR3 spans 15 amino acids. CDR3 sequence (DNA): TGCAGCGTTGAAAGGTGGGGAGGGGCCTACAATGAGCAGTTCTTC. Translating it yields CSVERWGGAYNEQFF.